The 23 T cell receptor beta chains below were found in one sample sequenced in a study of shared clonotypes between healthy human individuals. Sequenced by immunoSEQ multiplex PCR; TCRdb stores in-frame clones only, minus some. The table includes fewer than 1.8 million clones, about 98.5% detected once. Sequencing used naive CD4+ T cells sorted from blood. Subset described: CD45RA+ positively selected. These receptors all come from a man aged 25 to 45 in good health.

The genes are TRBV5-6 and TRBJ2-3; 14 nucleotides match TRBD2. Germline values: CDR1 SGHDT, CDR2 YYEEEE. With V trimmed by 6 bases and J by 6 bases, 6 bases remained unmatched. This CDR3 is 15 amino acids long. In nucleotides, the CDR3 is TGTGCCAGCACATGGGGACTAGCGGGAGAGGATACGCAGTATTTT. It encodes CASTWGLAGEDTQYF.

The chain joins TRBV28 to TRBJ1-2; D not resolved. Trimming removed 6 bases from V and 4 bases from J, with 18 bases in between. The CDR3 runs to 15 residues. Per the germline V gene, CDR1 is MDHEN and CDR2 is SYDVKM. The CDR3: CASRYPRVPLYGYTF. CDR3 nucleotide sequence: TGTGCCAGCAGGTACCCCCGGGTCCCCCTCTATGGCTACACCTTC.

CDR3 residues: CASSVASGIDTDTQYF. The CDR3 nucleotides are TGTGCCAGCAGCGTAGCGAGCGGGATTGACACAGATACGCAGTATTTT. The chain has TRBV9 and TRBJ2-3; TRBD2 agrees at 7 bases. The junction had 6 bases not matched to a gene; V was cut back by 0 bases and J by 2 bases. Germline-derived CDR1 and CDR2 are SGDLS and YYNGEE. This CDR3 has 16 residues.

The genes are TRBV9 and TRBJ2-6; possible D gene TRBD1, 6 bases. Trimming left V 3 bases short and J 0 bases short, with 10 bases between. CDR3 length: 16 residues. CDR1 and CDR2 (germline): SGDLS, YYNGEE. CDR3 DNA: TGTGCCAGCAGCGCAGGACAGCTCTCTGGGGCCAACGTCCTGACTTTC. This sequence encodes CASSAGQLSGANVLTF.

Comments on this clone: This sample also contains other DNA sequences that code for the same CDR3. V and J are TRBV18 and TRBJ1-2; the D gene is possibly TRBD1 (5 bases). From germline, CDR1 is KGHSH and CDR2 LQKENI. This CDR3 region has 13 residues. Trimming pared 3 bases from V and 6 bases from J, leaving 11 bases between. CDR3 nucleotide sequence: TGTGCCAGCTCACCTGGGGGTGGTAATGGCTACACCTTC. This gives the protein CASSPGGGNGYTF.

This rearrangement joins TRBV9 to TRBJ2-2; D gene unclear. The germline V gene has CDR1 SGDLS and CDR2 YYNGEE. V lost 4 bases, J lost 4 bases, and 11 bases lay in between. CDR3 length: 14 amino acids. The CDR3 spells CASSFLGSTGELFF. For the CDR3, the DNA is TGTGCCAGCAGCTTCCTGGGGTCCACCGGGGAGCTGTTTTTT.

This chain links TRBV4-1 with TRBJ2-7; D might be TRBD2 (5 bases). V shed 4 bases and J shed 7 bases, with 8 bases lying between them. Per germline, CDR1 MGHRA and CDR2 YSYEKL. This CDR3 spans 11 amino acids. CDR3 region: CASSLAGEQYF. The CDR3, as DNA: TGCGCCAGCAGCCTCGCGGGTGAGCAGTACTTC.

This clone was detected only once. This sequence joins TRBV19 and TRBJ2-7; perhaps TRBD2 as D (5 bases). Trimming took off 7 bases at V and 2 bases at J, with 21 bases between the two ends. Germline lookup yields CDR1 LNHDA and CDR2 SQIVND (reference sequence). This CDR3 contains 16 residues. In DNA, the CDR3 is TGTGCCAGTACTCCCGGAGGCGGACTTGGGACCTACGAGCAGTACTTC. Translated, it gives CASTPGGGLGTYEQYF. The full variable domain, rest sourced from reference TRBV19 and TRBJ2-7, is DGGITQSPKYLFRKEGQNVTLSCEQNLNHDAMYWYRQDPGQGLRLIYYSQIVNDFQKGDIAEGYSVSREKKESFPLTVTSAQKNPTAFYLCASTPGGGLGTYEQYFGPGTRLTVT.

CDR3 in amino acids: CASSEFRGTGEKLFF. Here the CDR3 DNA reads TGTGCCAGCAGTGAGTTTAGGGGAACAGGCGAAAAACTGTTTTTT. The chain joins TRBV25-1 to TRBJ1-4, with a possible D match to TRBD1 (5 bases). V was trimmed by 3 bases and J by 8 bases, leaving 16 bases between them. This CDR3 contains 15 residues. Germline lookup yields CDR1 MGHDK and CDR2 SYGVNS. The full variable domain, in which reference TRBV25-1 and TRBJ1-4 provide the parts outside the CDR3, is EADIYQTPRYLVIGTGKKITLECSQTMGHDKMYWYQQDPGMELHLIHYSYGVNSTEKGDLSSESTVSRIRTEHFPLTLESARPSHTSQYLCASSEFRGTGEKLFFGSGTQLSVL.

The chain has TRBV11-2 and TRBJ2-7, with TRBD2 as a possible D gene (6 bases). Germline loops: CDR1 SGHAT, CDR2 FQNNGV. V was clipped by 2 bases and J by 6 bases, with 14 bases between them. There are 14 residues in the CDR3. The CDR3, as DNA: TGTGCCAGCAGCTTAAGACCGGGAGTATCCGAGCAGTACTTC. Amino acid sequence: CASSLRPGVSEQYF.

CDR3 bases: TGTGCCAGCAGCTCAAGGACTAGCGGGCACCTCACAGATACGCAGTATTTT. Translated: CASSSRTSGHLTDTQYF. V gene TRBV7-8 combines with J gene TRBJ2-3, with 11 nucleotides matching TRBD2. The CDR3 has 17 amino acids. The germline CDR1 and CDR2 sequences are SGHVS and FQNEAQ. The trim removed 4 bases at V and 2 bases at J, leaving 8 bases unmatched. The variable domain in full, completed from reference TRBV7-8 and TRBJ2-3, reads GAGVSQSPRYKVAKRGQDVALRCDPISGHVSLFWYQQALGQGPEFLTYFQNEAQLDKSGLPSDRFFAERPEGSVSTLKIQRTQQEDSAVYLCASSSRTSGHLTDTQYFGPGTRLTVL.

This chain's CDR3 is CASSVAWDEQFF. As DNA, the CDR3 is TGTGCCAGCAGCGTAGCATGGGATGAGCAGTTCTTC. The chain is built from TRBV9 and TRBJ2-1; D gene uncertain. Germline assignment: CDR1 SGDLS and CDR2 YYNGEE. There are 12 residues in the CDR3. Trimming shortened V by 0 bases and J by 8 bases, and 6 bases separated the two germline ends. Using reference TRBV9 and TRBJ2-1 for the parts outside the CDR3, the full variable domain is DSGVTQTPKHLITATGQRVTLRCSPRSGDLSVYWYQQSLDQGLQFLIQYYNGEERAKGNILERFSAQQFPDLHSELNLSSLELGDSALYFCASSVAWDEQFFGPGTRLTVL.

The V gene is TRBV5-5, the J gene TRBJ2-7; the D is unclear. The germline V gene has CDR1 SGHKS and CDR2 YYEKEE (reference sequence). The CDR3 has 13 amino acids. V was pared by 0 bases and J by 2 bases, with 6 bases between. The CDR3 reads CASSLENPYEQYF. The CDR3, as DNA: TGTGCCAGCAGCTTGGAGAATCCCTACGAGCAGTACTTC.

This chain connects TRBV27 to TRBJ1-2; TRBD1 aligns across 7 bases. V lost 3 bases, J lost 5 bases, and 6 bases stayed unmatched. The V gene's germline CDR1 is MNHEY and CDR2 SMNVEV (reference sequence). The CDR3 runs 14 residues. The CDR3, as DNA: TGTGCCAGCAGTTTTCGCCGGGACAGTTATGGCTACACCTTC. Amino acids: CASSFRRDSYGYTF.

The rearrangement uses TRBV6-5 and TRBJ1-2; no reliable D call. Germline values: CDR1 MNHEY, CDR2 SVGAGI. The CDR3 is 13 amino acids. Trimming took off 0 bases at V and 7 bases at J, with 9 bases between the two ends. CDR3 in DNA: TGTGCCAGCAGTTACTCGAAGGTCGGTGGCTACACCTTC. It codes for CASSYSKVGGYTF.

The chain has TRBV7-8 and TRBJ2-1; D not certain. The length of the CDR3 is 12 residues. V lost 3 bases to trimming and J lost 3 bases, with 3 bases between them. The germline V gene encodes CDR1 SGHVS and CDR2 FQNEAQ. CDR3 nucleotides: TGTGCCAGCAGCTTCGACTACAATGAGCAGTTCTTC. Its protein is CASSFDYNEQFF. Using reference TRBV7-8 and TRBJ2-1 for the parts outside the CDR3, the full variable domain is GAGVSQSPRYKVAKRGQDVALRCDPISGHVSLFWYQQALGQGPEFLTYFQNEAQLDKSGLPSDRFFAERPEGSVSTLKIQRTQQEDSAVYLCASSFDYNEQFFGPGTRLTVL.

The genes are TRBV28 and TRBJ1-2; D gene ambiguous. V was shortened by 5 bases and J by 7 bases, with 11 bases between the two germline ends. The CDR3 spans 12 residues. Looked up from germline, CDR1 is MDHEN and CDR2 is SYDVKM. The CDR3 DNA sequence: TGTGCCAGCAGTCCCTTGGTCCGTGGCTACACCTTC. It codes for CASSPLVRGYTF.

This chain joins TRBV7-2 and TRBJ2-3, with a possible D match to TRBD2 (7 bases). Germline-derived CDR1 and CDR2 are SGHTA and FQGNSA. V lost 1 base to trimming and J lost 4 bases, with 12 bases between them. The CDR3 has 15 residues. The CDR3 nucleotides read TGTGCCAGCAGCTTAGTCGCGGGGGCGGCAGATACGCAGTATTTT. Its translation is CASSLVAGAADTQYF.

This sequence joins TRBV15 and TRBJ2-3; D may be TRBD1 (6 bases). Per germline, CDR1 LNHNV and CDR2 YYDKDF (reference sequence). The V end was cut by 6 bases, the J end by 3 bases, with 13 bases between. This CDR3 spans 14 amino acids. The CDR3 sequence: CATRRGRGTDTQYF. The CDR3 DNA reads TGTGCCACCAGACGGGGCAGGGGTACAGATACGCAGTATTTT.

This chain's CDR3 is CASRGGLPGTDTQYF. The CDR3 bases are TGTGCCAGCAGGGGAGGGCTCCCGGGCACAGATACGCAGTATTTT. The V gene is TRBV2, the J gene TRBJ2-3, with 7 bases that match TRBD2. The CDR3 extends over 15 amino acids. Germline assignment: CDR1 SNHLY and CDR2 FYNNEI. The J segment lost 1 base and the V segment lost 6 bases, leaving 7 bases of the junction unmatched.

The genes are TRBV18 and TRBJ1-3, with no clear D. There are 16 residues in the CDR3. Germline loops: CDR1 KGHSH, CDR2 LQKENI. V was cut by 5 bases and J by 0 bases, with 14 bases left in between. The CDR3 region has the DNA TGTGCCAGCTCAGCCCTGGACCTTCCCTCTGGAAACACCATATATTTT. Amino acid sequence: CASSALDLPSGNTIYF.

V and J are TRBV4-3 and TRBJ1-1; D is perhaps TRBD1 (5 bases). The CDR3 is made up of 14 amino acids. Germline V CDR1 and CDR2: LGHNA, YSLEER. Trimming pared 8 bases from V and 2 bases from J, leaving 15 bases between. The CDR3, as DNA: TGCGCCAGCGGAGAACAGGTTACAAACACTGAAGCTTTCTTT. Amino acid sequence: CASGEQVTNTEAFF.

The chain carries TRBV29-1 and TRBJ2-7, with 7 bases aligning to TRBD1. This CDR3 spans 13 amino acids. J lost 5 bases, V lost 4 bases, and 8 bases had no gene match. Looked up from germline, CDR1 is SQVTM and CDR2 is ANQGSEA. The CDR3 here is CSVGQGSWDEQYF. In nucleotides, the CDR3 is TGCAGCGTTGGACAGGGCTCATGGGACGAGCAGTACTTC.